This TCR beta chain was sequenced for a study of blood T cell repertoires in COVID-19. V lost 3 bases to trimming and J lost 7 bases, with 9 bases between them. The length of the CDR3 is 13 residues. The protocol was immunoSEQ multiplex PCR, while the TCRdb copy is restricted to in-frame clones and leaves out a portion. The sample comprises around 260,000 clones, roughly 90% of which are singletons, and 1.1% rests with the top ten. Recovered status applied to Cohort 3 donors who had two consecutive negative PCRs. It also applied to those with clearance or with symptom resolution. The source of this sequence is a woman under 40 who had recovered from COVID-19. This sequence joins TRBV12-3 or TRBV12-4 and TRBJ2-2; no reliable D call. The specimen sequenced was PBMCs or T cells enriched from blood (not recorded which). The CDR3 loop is CASSFGTGGELFF. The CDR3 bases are TGTGCCAGCAGTTTCGGTACTGGCGGGGAGCTGTTTTTT.